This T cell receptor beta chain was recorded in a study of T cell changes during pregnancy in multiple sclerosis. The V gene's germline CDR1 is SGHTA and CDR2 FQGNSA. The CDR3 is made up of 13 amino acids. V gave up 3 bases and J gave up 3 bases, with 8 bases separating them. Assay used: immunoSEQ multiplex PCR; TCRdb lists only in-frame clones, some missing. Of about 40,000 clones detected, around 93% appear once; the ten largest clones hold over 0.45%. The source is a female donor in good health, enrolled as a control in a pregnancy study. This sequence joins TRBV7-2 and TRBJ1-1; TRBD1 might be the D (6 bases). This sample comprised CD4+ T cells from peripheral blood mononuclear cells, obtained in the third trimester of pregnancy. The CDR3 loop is CASSFTGYTEAFF. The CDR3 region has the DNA TGTGCCAGCAGCTTCACAGGGTACACTGAAGCTTTCTTT.